Reported below is one T cell receptor (beta chain). The entry originates in a study of cytomegalovirus exposure and HLA in healthy donors. The primer mix had 60 Vbeta and 13 Jbeta primers. TCRdb's copy holds only in-frame clones and misses some; the assay was immunoSEQ multiplex PCR. The profile shows roughly 100,000 clones, around 80% of them singletons. The V gene's germline CDR1 is SGHAT and CDR2 FQNNGV. CDR3 size: 17 residues. V was clipped by 5 bases and J by 4 bases; unmatched bases: 12. The rearrangement uses TRBV11-2 and TRBJ2-5; 11 positions agree with TRBD1. The sample taken for sequencing was PBMCs. The source of this sequence is a male donor in good health and CMV-seronegative. The chain's CDR3 is CASSPRAGTGGRETQYF. The CDR3 region has the DNA TGTGCCAGCAGCCCACGAGCAGGGACAGGGGGTCGAGAGACCCAGTACTTC.